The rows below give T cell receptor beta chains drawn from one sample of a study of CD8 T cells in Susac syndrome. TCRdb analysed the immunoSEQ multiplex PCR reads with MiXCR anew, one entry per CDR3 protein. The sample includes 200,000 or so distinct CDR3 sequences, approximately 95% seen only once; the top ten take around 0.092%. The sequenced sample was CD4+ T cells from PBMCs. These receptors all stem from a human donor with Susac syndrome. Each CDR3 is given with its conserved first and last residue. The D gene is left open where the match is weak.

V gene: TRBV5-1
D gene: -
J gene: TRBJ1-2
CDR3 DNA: TGCGCCAGCAGAAAAACAGGGAGAAATAACTATGGCTACACCTTC
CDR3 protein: CASRKTGRNNYGYTF

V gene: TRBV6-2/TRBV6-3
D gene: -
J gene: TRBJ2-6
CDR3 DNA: TGTGCCAGCAGTTACCCCTTAGGGGACGGAACGTCCTCTGGGGCCAACGTCCTGACTTTC
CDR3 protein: CASSYPLGDGTSSGANVLTF

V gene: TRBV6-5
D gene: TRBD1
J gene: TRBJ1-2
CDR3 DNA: TGTGCCAGCAGGAGTTCAGGGGGGAACTATGGCTACACCTTC
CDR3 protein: CASRSSGGNYGYTF

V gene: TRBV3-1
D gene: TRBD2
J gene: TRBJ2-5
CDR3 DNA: TGTGCCAGCAGCATGGGACTAGCTTCGGTAGAGACCCAGTACTTC
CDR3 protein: CASSMGLASVETQYF

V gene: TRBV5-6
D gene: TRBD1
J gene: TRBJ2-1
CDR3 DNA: TGTGCCAGCAGCCTCCCGGGACAGGGTCTCGATGAGCAGTTCTTC
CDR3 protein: CASSLPGQGLDEQFF

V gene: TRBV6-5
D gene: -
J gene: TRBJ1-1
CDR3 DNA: TGTGCCAGCAGTTACTCGGTGGGCGATCGTAACACTGAAGCTTTCTTT
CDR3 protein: CASSYSVGDRNTEAFF

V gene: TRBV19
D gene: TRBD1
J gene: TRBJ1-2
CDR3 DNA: TGTGCCAGTAACACGGGACAGGGTAACTATGGCTACACCTTC
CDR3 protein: CASNTGQGNYGYTF

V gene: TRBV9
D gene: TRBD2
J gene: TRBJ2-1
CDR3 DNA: TGTGCCAGCGGACAGGGACTAGCGGGGCCGTGGCTCTACAATGAGCAGTTCTTC
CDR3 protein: CASGQGLAGPWLYNEQFF

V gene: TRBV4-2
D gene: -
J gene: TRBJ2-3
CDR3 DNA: TGTGCCAGCAGCCAAGAGGGAAAGGGACACACAGATACGCAGTATTTT
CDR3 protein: CASSQEGKGHTDTQYF

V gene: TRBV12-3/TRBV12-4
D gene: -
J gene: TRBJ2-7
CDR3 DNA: TGTGCCAGCAGGACAGGTCCGTACGAGCAGTACTTC
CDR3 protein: CASRTGPYEQYF

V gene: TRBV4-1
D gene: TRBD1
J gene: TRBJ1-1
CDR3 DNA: TGCGCCAGCAGCCAACCGACAGGGGGCAAACGTGTAGCTTTCTTT
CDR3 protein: CASSQPTGGKRVAFF

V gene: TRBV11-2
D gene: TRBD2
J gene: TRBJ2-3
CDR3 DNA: TGTGCCAGCAGCTCAGGGACTAGTCTCGGGTATTTT
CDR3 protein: CASSSGTSLGYF

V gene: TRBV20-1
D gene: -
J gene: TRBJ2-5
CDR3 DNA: TGCAGTGCTAGAGTTAGCGTATCTGAGACCCAGTACTTC
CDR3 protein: CSARVSVSETQYF

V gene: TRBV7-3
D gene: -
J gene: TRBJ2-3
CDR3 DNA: TGTGCCAGCAGCTTAACCCTGCTCACAGATACGCAGTATTTT
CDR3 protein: CASSLTLLTDTQYF

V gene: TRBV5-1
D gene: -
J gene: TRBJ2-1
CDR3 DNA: TGCGCCAGCAGCCGGGACACACCAAGGGAGCAGTTCTTC
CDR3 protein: CASSRDTPREQFF